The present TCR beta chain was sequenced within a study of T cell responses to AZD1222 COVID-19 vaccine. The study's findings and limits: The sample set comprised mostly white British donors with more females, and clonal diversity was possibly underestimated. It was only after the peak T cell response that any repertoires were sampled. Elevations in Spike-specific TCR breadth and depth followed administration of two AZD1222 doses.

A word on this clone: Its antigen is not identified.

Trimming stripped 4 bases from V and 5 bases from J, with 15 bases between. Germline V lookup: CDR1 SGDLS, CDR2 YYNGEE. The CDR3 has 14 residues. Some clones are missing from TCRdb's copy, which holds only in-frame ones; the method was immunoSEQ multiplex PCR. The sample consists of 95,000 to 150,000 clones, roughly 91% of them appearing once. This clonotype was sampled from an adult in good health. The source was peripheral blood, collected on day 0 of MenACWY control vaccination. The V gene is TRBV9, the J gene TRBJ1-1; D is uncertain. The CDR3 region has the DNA TGTGCCAGCAGCCCCCCCACCTTGGGGACTGAAGCTTTCTTT. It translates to CASSPPTLGTEAFF.